These 13 T cell receptor beta chains originate from one sample sequenced in a study of shared clonotypes between healthy human individuals. Assay used: immunoSEQ multiplex PCR; TCRdb lists only in-frame clones, some missing. Among 2.3 million or so clones, over 85% were seen once, and the ten largest hold 0.39%. Specimen: naive CD4+ T cells from PBMCs. Sample subset: CD45RA+ positively selected. The receptor source for this set is a man between 18 and 35 years old in good health. Some clones in this sample may be carry-over from other donors' samples.

The chain has TRBV6-5 and TRBJ2-1; 9 bases match TRBD2. Trimming took 0 bases from V and 15 from J; bases not matched to a gene: 12. The germline gives CDR1 MNHEY, CDR2 SVGAGI. CDR3 size: 15 residues. CDR3 sequence reads: CASSYSVREGLVLFF. The DNA of the CDR3 is TGTGCCAGCAGTTACTCGGTGCGGGAGGGCCTGGTGTTGTTCTTC.

The count of this clone is one. The chain recombines TRBV6-1 with TRBJ2-1, with 7 nucleotides matching TRBD2. The CDR3 covers 15 residues. After removal of 9 bases from V and 2 bases from J, the junction contained 10 bases not matched to a gene. Germline CDR1 and CDR2: MNHNS and SASEGT. In DNA, the CDR3 is TGTGCCAGTGGAAAAGGCCTAGCGGCCTACAATGAGCAGTTCTTC. This gives the protein CASGKGLAAYNEQFF.

The rearrangement links TRBV28 to TRBJ2-2; D gene ambiguous. The CDR3 contains 15 residues. Germline-derived CDR1 and CDR2 are MDHEN and SYDVKM. V shed 3 bases and J shed 5 bases, with 13 bases lying between them. The CDR3 DNA sequence: TGTGCCAGCAGTTTGAGCGTTCCGGGTACCGGGGAGCTGTTTTTT. Amino acids: CASSLSVPGTGELFF.

The V gene is TRBV7-2, the J gene TRBJ2-2, with a tentative D call TRBD2 (6 bases). This CDR3 spans 14 amino acids. The V end lost 4 bases, the J end lost 1 base, and 7 bases lay between the germline ends. Germline CDR1 is SGHTA and CDR2 is FQGNSA. As DNA, the CDR3 is TGTGCCAGCAGCTATAGCGGGAACACCGGGGAGCTGTTTTTT. Encoded protein: CASSYSGNTGELFF.

This chain's CDR3 is CASSNPRGFQAEAFF. The CDR3 DNA reads as TGCGCCAGCTCAAACCCCCGAGGTTTTCAGGCTGAAGCTTTCTTT. V gene TRBV5-1 combines with J gene TRBJ1-1; unclear D gene. This CDR3 is 15 amino acids long. The ends were cut back, 7 bases at V and 6 bases at J, with 22 bases in the middle. Germline V lookup: CDR1 SGHRS, CDR2 YFSETQ.

This clone was seen once. The chain joins TRBV19 to TRBJ2-7, with D unclear. The CDR3 length is 13 residues. Between the trimmed V and J ends, which lost 2 bases and 3 bases, there was a span of 8 bases. Germline lookup yields CDR1 LNHDA and CDR2 SQIVND (reference sequence). CDR3 nucleotide sequence: TGTGCCAGTAGTATAAACCCGAGCTACGAGCAGTACTTC. Translating gives CASSINPSYEQYF.

With regard to this clone: The same CDR3 also results from other DNA sequences found in this sample. The V and J genes are TRBV18 and TRBJ1-5; the D gene is possibly TRBD1 (5 bases). The ends were cut back, 0 bases at V and 3 bases at J, with 12 bases in the middle. CDR1 and CDR2 from the germline V gene are KGHSH and LQKENI. The CDR3 spans 16 residues. CDR3 sequence: CASSPPGTGNNQPQHF. The CDR3 DNA follows: TGTGCCAGCTCACCACCCGGGACGGGAAACAATCAGCCCCAGCATTTT.

A remark on this clone: Other DNA sequences of this sample code for an identical CDR3. The genes are TRBV6-1 and TRBJ1-2; possible D gene TRBD1, 6 bases. V lost 5 bases, J lost 8 bases, and 9 bases lay in between. This CDR3 is built from 11 residues. CDR1 is MNHNS, CDR2 SASEGT, per germline. CDR3 in DNA: TGTGCCAGCAGTAGGCAGGGGGGCTACACCTTC. Translating it yields CASSRQGGYTF.

This chain connects TRBV5-1 to TRBJ2-3; 12 bases are a match to TRBD2. V was pared by 2 bases and J by 6 bases, with 7 bases of the junction left unmatched. Germline V CDR1 and CDR2: SGHRS, YFSETQ. This CDR3 contains 16 residues. CDR3 nucleotide sequence: TGCGCCAGCAGCTTTTCTAGCGGGAGGGCCCTGGATACGCAGTATTTT. This codes for CASSFSSGRALDTQYF.

The chain carries TRBV4-3 and TRBJ2-3; D might be TRBD1 (5 bases). This CDR3 comprises 15 residues. The germline gives CDR1 LGHNA, CDR2 YSLEER. With 0 bases removed from V and 11 bases from J, the gap between germline ends came to 18 bases. CDR3 nucleotide sequence: TGCGCCAGCAGCCAAGAACCCCGAGCAGGGATGGGGCAGTATTTT. Translated: CASSQEPRAGMGQYF.

CDR3 sequence (DNA): TGCGCCAGCAGCTTGGTAGACCTCTCTGGGGCCAACGTCCTGACTTTC. Translation gives CASSLVDLSGANVLTF. The chain has TRBV5-1 and TRBJ2-6, with unresolved D. The CDR3 runs 16 residues. CDR1 is SGHRS and CDR2 is YFSETQ in the germline V gene. The V end was cut by 0 bases, the J end by 0 bases, with 7 bases between.

The rearrangement links TRBV5-4 to TRBJ2-5, with TRBD1 identical over 7 bases. There are 17 residues in the CDR3. Germline lookup yields CDR1 SGHNT and CDR2 YYREEE (reference sequence). The V gene end was trimmed by 4 bases and the J gene end by 1 base; junction bases not matched to a gene: 13. CDR3 protein: CASSPPDRDSSQETQYF. The CDR3 DNA follows: TGTGCCAGCAGCCCACCTGACAGGGATTCTTCCCAAGAGACCCAGTACTTC.

The chain joins TRBV5-6 to TRBJ2-7, with 7 bases fitting TRBD1. From germline, CDR1 is SGHDT and CDR2 YYEEEE. After removal of 3 bases from V and 2 bases from J, the junction contained 11 bases not matched to a gene. CDR3 length equals 16 residues. CDR3: CASSSEGAVRTYEQYF. CDR3 DNA sequence: TGTGCCAGCAGCTCCGAGGGGGCAGTCCGGACCTACGAGCAGTACTTC. The complete variable domain, with remaining parts taken from reference TRBV5-6 and TRBJ2-7, reads DAGVTQSPTHLIKTRGQQVTLRCSPKSGHDTVSWYQQALGQGPQFIFQYYEEEERQRGNFPDRFSGHQFPNYSSELNVNALLLGDSALYLCASSSEGAVRTYEQYFGPGTRLTVT.